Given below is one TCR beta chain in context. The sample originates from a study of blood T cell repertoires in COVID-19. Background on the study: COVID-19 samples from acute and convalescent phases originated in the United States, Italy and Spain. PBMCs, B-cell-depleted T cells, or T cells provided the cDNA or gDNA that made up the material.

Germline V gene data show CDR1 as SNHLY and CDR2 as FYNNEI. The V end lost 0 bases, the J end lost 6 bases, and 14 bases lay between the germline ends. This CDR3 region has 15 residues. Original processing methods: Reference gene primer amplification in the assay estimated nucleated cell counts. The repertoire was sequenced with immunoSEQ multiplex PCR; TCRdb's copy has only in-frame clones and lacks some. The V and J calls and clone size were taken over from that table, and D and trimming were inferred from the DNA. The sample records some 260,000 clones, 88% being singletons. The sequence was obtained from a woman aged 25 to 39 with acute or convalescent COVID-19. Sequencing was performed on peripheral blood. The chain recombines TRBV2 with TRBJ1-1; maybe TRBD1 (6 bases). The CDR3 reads CASSEAHGGHAEAFF. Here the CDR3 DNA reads TGTGCCAGCAGTGAAGCTCATGGGGGCCACGCTGAAGCTTTCTTT. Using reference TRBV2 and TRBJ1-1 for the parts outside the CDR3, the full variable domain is EPEVTQTPSHQVTQMGQEVILRCVPISNHLYFYWYRQILGQKVEFLVSFYNNEISEKSEIFDDQFSVERPDGSNFTLKIRSTKLEDSAMYFCASSEAHGGHAEAFFGQGTRLTVV.